Below, 21 T cell receptor beta chains from the same sample are listed, as sequenced in a study of shared clonotypes between healthy human individuals. The method was immunoSEQ multiplex PCR; TCRdb's version includes in-frame clones alone and lacks a portion of them. The table lists under 600,000 clones, 70% to 80% of them singletons, with around 13% in the top ten. The sequencing input was PBMCs. The origin of the receptors is a woman aged 40 to 50 in good health. Some clones in this sample may be carry-over from other donors' samples.

This clone was seen many times. The chain carries TRBV19 and TRBJ2-1; D may be TRBD1 or TRBD2 (5 bases each). Trimming took 3 bases from V and 8 from J, leaving 11 bases between them. Germline V gene lookup returns CDR1 LNHDA and CDR2 SQIVND (reference sequence). CDR3 length equals 13 residues. Written as DNA, the CDR3 is TGTGCCAGTAGTATGGGGCTAGCTGATGAGCAGTTCTTC. Translation: CASSMGLADEQFF. Drawing the rest from reference TRBV19 and TRBJ2-1, the complete variable domain is DGGITQSPKYLFRKEGQNVTLSCEQNLNHDAMYWYRQDPGQGLRLIYYSQIVNDFQKGDIAEGYSVSREKKESFPLTVTSAQKNPTAFYLCASSMGLADEQFFGPGTRLTVL.

This chain uses TRBV11-2 with TRBJ1-4; 10 bases fit TRBD1. CDR1 SGHAT and CDR2 FQNNGV come from the germline V gene. V trimming: 5 bases; J trimming: 7 bases; junction bases outside the gene matches: 10. CDR3 length: 16 amino acids. This CDR3 is CASSQGQGQGFEKLFF. CDR3 bases: TGTGCCAGCAGCCAGGGCCAGGGACAGGGGTTTGAAAAACTGTTTTTT.

The rearrangement links TRBV4-1 to TRBJ2-2, with 8 bases fitting TRBD1. The ends lost 3 bases at V and 0 bases at J; junction bases unmatched: 3. The V gene's germline CDR1 is MGHRA and CDR2 YSYEKL. The CDR3 contains 16 residues. This chain's CDR3 is CASSHETGANTGELFF. The DNA of the CDR3 is TGCGCCAGCAGCCATGAGACAGGGGCGAACACCGGGGAGCTGTTTTTT.

This chain links TRBV5-1 with TRBJ1-2; 7 nucleotides match TRBD1. The CDR3 length is 16 residues. CDR1 is SGHRS and CDR2 is YFSETQ in the germline V gene. J gave up 3 bases and V 0 bases, and 8 bases lay outside the gene matches. DNA for the CDR3: TGCGCCAGCAGCTTGGGGGACAGTTTACAGTACTATGGCTACACCTTC. This translates into CASSLGDSLQYYGYTF.

The chain joins TRBV18 to TRBJ2-5; TRBD2 matches at 9 bases. Germline CDR1 is KGHSH and CDR2 is LQKENI. The CDR3 spans 15 residues. Losses at the gene ends were 6 bases for V and 2 bases for J; bases not matched to a gene: 7. The CDR3 is CASSFSGSQQETQYF. CDR3 sequence (DNA): TGTGCCAGCTCCTTTAGCGGGAGTCAGCAAGAGACCCAGTACTTC.

The chain links TRBV29-1 to TRBJ1-1; D gene ambiguous. The V end lost 4 bases, the J end lost 2 bases, and 8 bases lay between the germline ends. Germline CDR1 is SQVTM and CDR2 is ANQGSEA. The CDR3 is 12 amino acids. CDR3 amino acids: CSVAQSNTEAFF. CDR3 in DNA: TGCAGCGTTGCACAGAGTAACACTGAAGCTTTCTTT.

The chain joins TRBV4-3 to TRBJ2-7, with TRBD2 identical over 12 bases. V was pared by 1 base and J by 0 bases, with 10 bases of the junction left unmatched. The CDR3 is 19 residues long. Germline CDR1 LGHNA, CDR2 YSLEER. The CDR3 DNA sequence: TGCGCCAGCAGCCAAGCCAAAGGACTAGCGGGACTAAGCTCCTACGAGCAGTACTTC. It specifies CASSQAKGLAGLSSYEQYF.

The chain uses TRBV27 and TRBJ2-3, with 9 bases fitting TRBD1. Trimming cost V 2 bases and J 4 bases; bases outside gene matches: 4. CDR3 length: 15 amino acids. Germline lookup yields CDR1 MNHEY and CDR2 SMNVEV (reference sequence). The CDR3 spells CASSLGTGRSDTQYF. DNA of the CDR3: TGTGCCAGCAGTTTAGGGACAGGGAGGTCAGATACGCAGTATTTT.

This clone occurred a few times. The V call is TRBV27, the J call TRBJ1-5, with TRBD1 as a possible D gene (5 bases). Germline lookup yields CDR1 MNHEY and CDR2 SMNVEV (reference sequence). The CDR3 has 12 amino acids. Trimming took off 5 bases at V and 7 bases at J, with 9 bases between the two ends. In DNA form, the CDR3 reads TGTGCCAGCAGTGCCGGGGGGCAGCCCCAGCATTTT. Translated: CASSAGGQPQHF.

This clone occurred a few times. This chain joins TRBV7-8 and TRBJ1-5, with D perhaps TRBD1 (5 bases). Germline assignment: CDR1 SGHVS and CDR2 FQNEAQ. The CDR3 spans 16 residues. The germline V and J ends were trimmed by 6 bases and 2 bases, with 17 bases remaining between them. Here the CDR3 reads CASRPLTAIGNQPQHF. The CDR3 coding sequence is TGTGCCAGCAGACCTCTGACAGCGATCGGCAATCAGCCCCAGCATTTT.

On this clone itself: A junction boundary mismatches the germline segment, possibly from a read error. The genes are TRBV10-3 and TRBJ2-1, with 7 bases identical to TRBD1. CDR3 size: 11 residues. CDR1 is ENHRY, CDR2 SYGVKD, per germline. In DNA, the CDR3 is TGTGCCATCAGTGAACCGGACAGGTTACTCTTC. As protein: CAISEPDRLLF.

The chain combines TRBV2 with TRBJ2-7, with D possibly matching TRBD1 (5 bases). CDR3 length: 12 amino acids. CDR1 SNHLY and CDR2 FYNNEI come from the germline V gene. V lost 5 bases and J 3 bases, leaving 8 bases between the germline ends. CDR3 protein: CASSLRGYEQYF. DNA of the CDR3: TGTGCCAGCAGTTTAAGGGGCTACGAGCAGTACTTC.

This chain connects TRBV30 to TRBJ2-5; unclear D gene. The DNA end lines up better with TRBJ2-7; the J call may be wrong. Germline V CDR1 and CDR2: GTSNPN, SVGIG (reference sequence). The CDR3 runs to 13 residues. CDR3: CAWSVLGSYEQYF. The DNA of the CDR3 is TGTGCCTGGAGTGTACTGGGGTCCTACGAGCAGTACTTC.

In this sample, this clone turned up a few times. The rearrangement uses TRBV6-5 and TRBJ1-1; D not certain. The CDR3 is made up of 13 amino acids. CDR1 and CDR2 from the germline V gene are MNHEY and SVGAGI. Trimming removed 2 bases from V and 4 bases from J, with 8 bases in between. The CDR3 DNA reads as TGTGCCAGCAGTTACCAGGTGGGCACTGAAGCTTTCTTT. It yields the protein CASSYQVGTEAFF.

The V gene is TRBV19, the J gene TRBJ2-3; D gene ambiguous. Germline assignment: CDR1 LNHDA and CDR2 SQIVND (reference sequence). V was shortened by 1 base and J by 4 bases, with 6 bases between the two germline ends. The CDR3 spans 13 residues. In DNA, the CDR3 is TGTGCCAGTAGTATAGCCATGGCAGATACGCAGTATTTT. Protein: CASSIAMADTQYF.

The chain couples TRBV5-1 to TRBJ2-1; D ambiguous. The CDR3 runs 14 residues. Germline loops: CDR1 SGHRS, CDR2 YFSETQ. Between the trimmed V and J ends, which lost 0 bases and 6 bases, there was a span of 10 bases. The CDR3 loop reads CASSLADLVNEQFF. The CDR3 DNA reads TGCGCCAGCAGCTTGGCGGACCTGGTCAATGAGCAGTTCTTC.

This chain joins TRBV2 and TRBJ2-1; tentatively, D is TRBD1 (6 bases). Germline V gene sequence: CDR1 SNHLY, CDR2 FYNNEI. Trimming pared 8 bases from V and 16 bases from J, leaving 24 bases between. CDR3 length equals 13 residues. DNA for the CDR3: TGTGCCAGCGCGGAGGACGGAGAGGGGGTGGTATTCTTC. The encoded protein is CASAEDGEGVVFF.

V gene TRBV7-9 combines with J gene TRBJ1-2, with no clear D. The CDR3 consists of 13 residues. CDR1 SEHNR and CDR2 FQNEAQ come from the germline V gene (reference sequence). Deletions cut 7 bases from V and 4 bases from J, with 13 bases between. The DNA for the CDR3 is TGTGCCAGCACAACAGACTCAACCTATGGCTACACCTTC. Translating gives CASTTDSTYGYTF.

The chain couples TRBV18 to TRBJ1-5; TRBD1 aligns across 8 bases. The germline V gene has CDR1 KGHSH and CDR2 LQKENI. V trimming: 2 bases; J trimming: 5 bases; junction bases outside the gene matches: 8. This CDR3 has 16 amino acids. The CDR3 protein is CASSPASRGQDQPQHF. The CDR3 DNA sequence: TGTGCCAGCTCACCAGCGAGCAGGGGGCAAGATCAGCCCCAGCATTTT.

This chain links TRBV5-1 with TRBJ2-2, with 7 bases aligning to TRBD1. CDR1 and CDR2 from the germline V gene are SGHRS and YFSETQ. CDR3 size: 17 residues. V shed 0 bases and J 2 bases; nucleotides not matched to a gene: 7. In DNA form, the CDR3 reads TGCGCCAGCAGCTTGGAGCCGGGACAGACCAACACCGGGGAGCTGTTTTTT. Residues: CASSLEPGQTNTGELFF.

The chain uses TRBV27 and TRBJ2-7; 8 bases agree with TRBD2. Germline CDR1 and CDR2: MNHEY and SMNVEV (reference sequence). After removal of 6 bases from V and 5 bases from J, the junction contained 6 bases not matched to a gene. The CDR3 spans 13 residues. The CDR3 is CASRSGSLHEQYF. The CDR3 DNA sequence: TGTGCCAGCAGGAGCGGGAGTCTCCACGAGCAGTACTTC.